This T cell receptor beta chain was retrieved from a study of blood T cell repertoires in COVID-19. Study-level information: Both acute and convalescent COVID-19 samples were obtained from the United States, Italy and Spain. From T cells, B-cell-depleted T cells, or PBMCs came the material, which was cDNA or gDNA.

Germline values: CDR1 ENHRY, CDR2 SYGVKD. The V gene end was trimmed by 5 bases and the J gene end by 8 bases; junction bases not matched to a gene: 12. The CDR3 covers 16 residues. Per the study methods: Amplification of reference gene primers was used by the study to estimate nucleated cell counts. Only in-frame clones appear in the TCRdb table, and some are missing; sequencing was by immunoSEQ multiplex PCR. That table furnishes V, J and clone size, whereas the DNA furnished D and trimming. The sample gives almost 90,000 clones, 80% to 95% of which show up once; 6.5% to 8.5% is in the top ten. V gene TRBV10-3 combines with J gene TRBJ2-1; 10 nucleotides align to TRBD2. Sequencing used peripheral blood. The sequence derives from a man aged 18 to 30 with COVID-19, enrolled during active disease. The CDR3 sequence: CAISLAGEEVLDEQFF. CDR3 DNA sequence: TGTGCCATCAGTCTAGCGGGAGAGGAGGTGCTAGATGAGCAGTTCTTC.